The T cell receptor beta chain described here comes from a study of T-cell reconstitution after alpha-beta-depleted transplantation in children. CDR1 and CDR2 from the germline V gene are SGDLS and YYNGEE. V shed 0 bases, J shed 7 bases, and the junction held 3 bases outside the gene matches. This CDR3 spans 16 amino acids. Unique molecular identifiers were incorporated when the TCRbeta library was constructed. TCRdb reanalysed the PCR reads using MiXCR and keeps one entry per CDR3 protein. The table shows almost 400,000 distinct CDR3 sequences, with around 20% occurring only once. At least ten counts were recorded for this clonotype.

This sequence originates from a human donor who donated a stem cell graft to a child with acute myeloid leukemia. The chain links TRBV9 to TRBJ2-1; 14 bases align to TRBD2. The sequences come from PBMCs from the stem cell graft donor, collected from the stem cell graft. The CDR3 DNA sequence: TGTGCCAGCAGCGTAGGACTAGCGGGAGGGGAAAATGAGCAGTTCTTC. Translated, it gives CASSVGLAGGENEQFF.